The rows below give T cell receptor beta chains drawn from one sample of a study of tumor-infiltrating lymphocytes in primary liver carcinoma. TCRdb reprocessed the multiplex PCR reads with MiXCR, giving one entry per CDR3 protein. This table has about 120,000 distinct CDR3 sequences, about two thirds appearing once. Sequenced input: tumor-adjacent normal liver tissue. The receptor source for this set is a woman between 55 and 75 years old with primary liver carcinoma and hepatitis B virus infection. The CDR3 runs from the conserved cysteine through the conserved F or W.

j_call: TRBJ2-5; v_call: TRBV11-2; cdr3_aa: CASSPDSSPPQESQYF
j_call: TRBJ1-1; v_call: TRBV6-5; cdr3_aa: CASSYSWDGPEAFF
j_call: TRBJ2-5; v_call: TRBV6-6; cdr3_aa: CATRGGRIGYQETQYF
j_call: TRBJ2-5; v_call: TRBV10-1; cdr3_aa: CRPTNERKETQYF
j_call: TRBJ1-5; v_call: TRBV11-2; cdr3_aa: CASSHVGHNQPQHF
j_call: TRBJ1-5; v_call: TRBV29-1; cdr3_aa: CSVGQEGRPQHF
j_call: TRBJ2-3; v_call: TRBV18; cdr3_aa: CASSRAQRENADTQYF
j_call: TRBJ2-1; v_call: TRBV20-1; cdr3_aa: CSARDLAYNEQFF
j_call: TRBJ2-7; v_call: TRBV13; cdr3_aa: CSSGLYASGPHEQYF
j_call: TRBJ1-4; v_call: TRBV29-1; cdr3_aa: CSVGTGGANGKLFF
j_call: TRBJ2-5; v_call: TRBV6-1; cdr3_aa: CASSGSRTGGQTQYF
j_call: TRBJ2-7; v_call: TRBV7-9; cdr3_aa: CASSGRGQGKICEQYF
j_call: TRBJ2-1; v_call: TRBV11-1; cdr3_aa: CTSSLGYPVDSYNEQFF
j_call: TRBJ2-3; v_call: TRBV11-2; cdr3_aa: CACSLVRLAGGPIADTQYF
j_call: TRBJ2-5; v_call: TRBV5-4; cdr3_aa: CASSLHTSEETQYF
j_call: TRBJ1-1; v_call: TRBV29-1; cdr3_aa: CSVARTVDTEAFF
j_call: TRBJ1-2; v_call: TRBV7-2; cdr3_aa: CASSIRTGSGYGYTF
j_call: TRBJ1-5; v_call: TRBV28; cdr3_aa: CASTSGQGGQPQHF
j_call: TRBJ2-5; v_call: TRBV4-1; cdr3_aa: CAGSQQATQYF
j_call: TRBJ2-3; v_call: TRBV6-1; cdr3_aa: CASSLDRIDTQYF
j_call: TRBJ2-7; v_call: TRBV12-3/TRBV12-4; cdr3_aa: CASTLLSGTGGAKQYF
j_call: TRBJ2-7; v_call: TRBV28; cdr3_aa: CASSLRAMCGSTYEQYF
j_call: TRBJ1-2; v_call: TRBV6-1; cdr3_aa: CACSDLGSRSHYGYTF
j_call: TRBJ1-1; v_call: TRBV10-2; cdr3_aa: CAGSRDSGRTEAFF
j_call: TRBJ1-1; v_call: TRBV29-1; cdr3_aa: CSVSLRAGSTEAFF
j_call: TRBJ2-1; v_call: TRBV12-3/TRBV12-4; cdr3_aa: CASSIGTEQFF
j_call: TRBJ2-3; v_call: TRBV5-1; cdr3_aa: CASSVTPRRAQYF